Following are 27 T cell receptor beta chains from one sample sequenced in a study of beta chain features in type 1 diabetes. Sequencing targeted expressed TCRB transcripts, as all isolated RNA had been reverse transcribed. Sequencing used immunoSEQ multiplex PCR; TCRdb keeps in-frame clones, though not all of them. Among approximately 120,000 clones listed, 40% were seen once. Sequences were obtained from stem cell memory CD4+ T cells from blood. The receptors originated from a woman aged 18-29 years in good health.

This clone was detected a few times. The chain uses TRBV6-5 and TRBJ1-2, with TRBD1 identical over 9 bases. J was trimmed by 5 bases and V by 4 bases; bases with no gene match: 8. This CDR3 comprises 15 residues. Looked up from germline, CDR1 is MNHEY and CDR2 is SVGAGI. CDR3: CASSFRGQGYYGYTF. CDR3 DNA sequence: TGTGCCAGCAGTTTCCGCGGACAGGGGTATTATGGCTACACCTTC.

This clone was counted between two and nine times. The chain recombines TRBV11-2 with TRBJ2-1; possibly TRBD2 for D (6 bases). V lost 1 base to trimming and J lost 2 bases, with 12 bases between them. CDR3 length: 16 residues. CDR1 and CDR2 (germline): SGHAT, FQNNGV. The CDR3 bases are TGTGCCAGCAGCTTAGTTGACGGGAGCCCCTACAATGAGCAGTTCTTC. It encodes CASSLVDGSPYNEQFF.

J is TRBJ1-5 and V is TRBV2, with 10 bases aligning to TRBD1. Losses at the gene ends were 6 bases for V and 4 bases for J; bases not matched to a gene: 3. Germline-derived CDR1 and CDR2 are SNHLY and FYNNEI. The CDR3 covers 14 residues. The CDR3 here is CASSPDRGNQPQHF. The CDR3 nucleotides read TGTGCCAGCAGCCCGGACAGGGGGAATCAGCCCCAGCATTTT.

The chain carries TRBV7-9 and TRBJ2-3, with 11 bases fitting TRBD1. CDR1 and CDR2 (germline): SEHNR, FQNEAQ (reference sequence). Trimming removed 7 bases from V and 3 bases from J; junction bases left unmatched: 18. This CDR3 spans 19 amino acids. CDR3 amino acids: CASIPDRGQRGRKTDTQYF. CDR3 bases: TGTGCCAGCATCCCGGACAGGGGGCAGCGCGGGAGAAAAACAGATACGCAGTATTTT.

This clone was seen a few times. The chain carries TRBV2 and TRBJ2-7, with 7 bases aligning to TRBD1. The germline V gene has CDR1 SNHLY and CDR2 FYNNEI. This CDR3 has 13 residues. The V segment lost 7 bases and the J segment 3 bases; nucleotides outside the gene matches: 6. The CDR3 DNA sequence: TGTGCCAGCAAGACAGGGTGGAACTACGAGCAGTACTTC. It specifies CASKTGWNYEQYF.

This clone turned up a few times. This chain connects TRBV7-2 to TRBJ2-2; 12 positions agree with TRBD2. V shed 5 bases, J shed 8 bases, and the junction held 6 bases outside the gene matches. CDR3 length: 15 residues. The V gene's germline CDR1 is SGHTA and CDR2 FQGNSA. Here the CDR3 reads CASSPLAGGTGELFF. In DNA, the CDR3 is TGTGCCAGCAGCCCCCTAGCGGGAGGGACTGGGGAGCTGTTTTTT.

V and J are TRBV30 and TRBJ2-6; TRBD1 matches at 9 bases. V gave up 0 bases and J gave up 4 bases; unmatched junction bases: 13. Germline CDR1 reads GTSNPN; CDR2 reads SVGIG (reference sequence). The CDR3 has 19 residues. The CDR3 DNA is TGTGCCTGGAGTGTCTTTTTGGGACAGGGCACTAGAGGGGCCAACGTCCTGACTTTC. As protein: CAWSVFLGQGTRGANVLTF.

This clone was seen a handful of times. V gene TRBV28 combines with J gene TRBJ1-1; D is unresolved. Germline V gene sequence: CDR1 MDHEN, CDR2 SYDVKM. This CDR3 comprises 15 residues. The V end was cut by 5 bases, the J end by 1 base, with 14 bases between. CDR3 loop: CASSAPTDENTEAFF. DNA of the CDR3: TGTGCCAGCAGTGCCCCGACTGACGAGAACACTGAAGCTTTCTTT.

A few counts support this clone. This sequence joins TRBV5-1 and TRBJ2-7; no clear D. The germline V gene has CDR1 SGHRS and CDR2 YFSETQ. The V gene lost 3 bases and the J gene lost 9 bases, with 13 bases spanning the gap. This CDR3 spans 12 amino acids. The CDR3 sequence: CASSSDLVGQYF. In DNA form, the CDR3 reads TGCGCCAGCAGCTCCGACTTAGTAGGGCAGTACTTC.

The chain couples TRBV5-1 to TRBJ2-1; 9 bases line up with TRBD1. Germline values: CDR1 SGHRS, CDR2 YFSETQ. This CDR3 region has 16 residues. The junction had 5 bases not matched to a gene; V was cut back by 4 bases and J by 0 bases. DNA of the CDR3: TGCGCCAGCAGCCCAGGGACAGGGAGCTCCTACAATGAGCAGTTCTTC. Its translation is CASSPGTGSSYNEQFF.

The CDR3 region has the DNA TGTGCCAGCAGTCCCGCCGGCGGAGAGACCCAGTACTTC. The encoded protein is CASSPAGGETQYF. This rearrangement joins TRBV7-7 to TRBJ2-5; D gene unclear. Germline values: CDR1 SSHAT, CDR2 FNYEAQ (reference sequence). The germline V and J ends were trimmed by 6 bases and 4 bases, with 12 bases remaining between them. CDR3 length: 13 amino acids.

V usage is TRBV25-1 and J usage is TRBJ1-3, with TRBD1 as a possible D gene (5 bases). V was trimmed by 3 bases and J by 7 bases, leaving 10 bases between them. Germline CDR1 MGHDK, CDR2 SYGVNS. This CDR3 has 13 amino acids. The DNA of the CDR3 is TGTGCCAGCAGTGACGCAGGGTTTAACACCATATATTTT. It encodes CASSDAGFNTIYF.

The CDR3 spells CASSLVRDDTEAFF. The CDR3 DNA follows: TGCGCCAGCAGCTTGGTCAGGGATGACACTGAAGCTTTCTTT. The chain employs TRBV5-1 and TRBJ1-1, with a possible D match to TRBD1 (5 bases). V lost 0 bases to trimming and J lost 3 bases, with 9 bases between them. This CDR3 region has 14 residues. Per germline, CDR1 SGHRS and CDR2 YFSETQ.

The chain recombines TRBV11-1 with TRBJ2-1; 8 nucleotides agree with TRBD2. The CDR3 consists of 16 residues. Trimming took 0 bases from V and 6 from J; bases not matched to a gene: 7. Germline-derived CDR1 and CDR2 are SGHAT and FQDESV (reference sequence). This CDR3 reads CASSLALAGLANEQFF. For the CDR3, the DNA is TGTGCCAGCAGCTTAGCGCTAGCGGGTCTAGCCAATGAGCAGTTCTTC.

J is TRBJ1-3 and V is TRBV28, with TRBD1 matching 7 bases. The trim removed 5 bases at V and 5 bases at J, leaving 6 bases unmatched. Germline V lookup: CDR1 MDHEN, CDR2 SYDVKM. This CDR3 comprises 14 residues. CDR3 in amino acids: CASSLRGYRNTIYF. The CDR3 bases are TGTGCCAGCAGTCTCAGGGGGTATAGAAACACCATATATTTT.

This clone appeared a few times. The chain recombines TRBV18 with TRBJ2-3, with unresolved D. The length of the CDR3 is 12 residues. Trimming stripped 5 bases from V and 2 bases from J, with 5 bases between. Per germline, CDR1 KGHSH and CDR2 LQKENI. CDR3 coding DNA: TGTGCCAGCTCATCCATCACAGATACGCAGTATTTT. As protein: CASSSITDTQYF.

V gene TRBV5-1 combines with J gene TRBJ1-1; TRBD1 aligns across 9 bases. J was trimmed by 3 bases and V by 4 bases; bases with no gene match: 13. Germline V gene sequence: CDR1 SGHRS, CDR2 YFSETQ. This CDR3 region has 17 residues. CDR3 sequence reads: CASSPEGQGFLDTEAFF. CDR3 sequence (DNA): TGCGCCAGCAGCCCCGAGGGACAGGGTTTTTTGGACACTGAAGCTTTCTTT.

This clone showed up just a few times. CDR3 bases: TGTGCCAGCTCACCACTGGGACGCGGGGACAATGAGCAGTTCTTC. Translation: CASSPLGRGDNEQFF. The chain combines TRBV18 with TRBJ2-1; tentative D call: TRBD2 (6 bases). Germline assignment: CDR1 KGHSH and CDR2 LQKENI. The V and J ends lost 1 base and 5 bases respectively, with 12 bases between them. The CDR3 runs to 15 residues.

In nucleotides, the CDR3 is TGTGCCAGCAGCACAACAGGGGCGAACCAGGGCTACACCTTC. Amino acids: CASSTTGANQGYTF. This chain uses TRBV7-9 with TRBJ1-2, with 7 bases matching TRBD1. The germline CDR1 and CDR2 sequences are SEHNR and FQNEAQ (reference sequence). The junction had 11 bases not matched to a gene; V was cut back by 5 bases and J by 8 bases. The CDR3 length is 14 residues. Drawing the rest from reference TRBV7-9 and TRBJ1-2, the complete variable domain is DTGVSQNPRHKITKRGQNVTFRCDPISEHNRLYWYRQTLGQGPEFLTYFQNEAQLEKSRLLSDRFSAERPKGSFSTLEIQRTEQGDSAMYLCASSTTGANQGYTFGSGTRLTVV.

This clone has a handful of counts. This rearrangement joins TRBV2 to TRBJ2-1, with 13 nucleotides matching TRBD2. V trimming: 3 bases; J trimming: 7 bases; junction bases outside the gene matches: 3. The germline CDR1 and CDR2 sequences are SNHLY and FYNNEI. The CDR3 is made up of 15 amino acids. DNA for the CDR3: TGTGCCAGCAGTGAGGGACTAGCGGGAAGGAATGAGCAGTTCTTC. It is translated as CASSEGLAGRNEQFF.

CDR3 sequence (DNA): TGTGCCAGCAGTGTGGGACAGGGGGCAACGGGGGAGCAGTACTTC. Protein sequence: CASSVGQGATGEQYF. V gene TRBV6-1 combines with J gene TRBJ2-7, with 12 bases that match TRBD1. This CDR3 region has 15 residues. Germline values: CDR1 MNHNS, CDR2 SASEGT. J gave up 7 bases and V 4 bases, and 8 bases lay outside the gene matches.

The chain couples TRBV4-1 to TRBJ2-1; tentative D call: TRBD1 (6 bases). Trimming pared 1 base from V and 7 bases from J, leaving 17 bases between. In germline, CDR1 is MGHRA, CDR2 YSYEKL. This CDR3 region has 16 residues. The CDR3 sequence is CASSQGTDITINEQFF. The CDR3 nucleotides read TGCGCCAGCAGCCAAGGGACAGACATTACAATTAATGAGCAGTTCTTC.

The chain carries TRBV18 and TRBJ2-5; D is perhaps TRBD2 (6 bases). With 6 bases removed from V and 7 bases from J, the gap between germline ends came to 9 bases. The germline V gene has CDR1 KGHSH and CDR2 LQKENI. This CDR3 contains 11 residues. This chain's CDR3 is CASSRGGTQYF. The CDR3 bases are TGTGCCAGCTCTCGGGGAGGGACCCAGTACTTC.

This chain uses TRBV18 with TRBJ2-7; the D gene is possibly TRBD2 (5 bases). Germline CDR1 is KGHSH and CDR2 is LQKENI. This CDR3 spans 12 amino acids. Trimming pared 4 bases from V and 5 bases from J, leaving 9 bases between. CDR3 sequence: CASSRDGNEQYF. The CDR3 nucleotides are TGTGCCAGCTCACGTGACGGGAACGAGCAGTACTTC.

V and J are TRBV7-3 and TRBJ2-3; 9 positions match TRBD2. Germline V gene sequence: CDR1 SGHTA, CDR2 FQGTGA. This CDR3 contains 16 residues. Trimming cost V 5 bases and J 4 bases; bases outside gene matches: 10. CDR3 amino acids: CASSLTSGRGADTQYF. CDR3 DNA: TGTGCCAGCAGCCTGACTAGCGGCCGAGGGGCAGATACGCAGTATTTT.

This chain connects TRBV18 to TRBJ1-5; 10 nucleotides agree with TRBD1. The CDR3 consists of 15 residues. V gave up 1 base and J gave up 7 bases; unmatched junction bases: 4. CDR1 and CDR2 (germline): KGHSH, LQKENI. The CDR3 DNA reads as TGTGCCAGCTCACCACGGGGACAGGGGTTCCAGCCCCAGCATTTT. It specifies CASSPRGQGFQPQHF.

V gene TRBV4-2 combines with J gene TRBJ1-1, with D tentatively TRBD1 (5 bases). The CDR3 loop spans 14 amino acids. Germline CDR1 LGHNA, CDR2 YNFKEQ. The V and J ends lost 4 bases and 0 bases respectively, with 9 bases between them. CDR3 loop: CASSPRRVNTEAFF. CDR3 nucleotides: TGTGCCAGCAGCCCCCGCAGGGTGAACACTGAAGCTTTCTTT.